The 30 T cell receptor beta chains below were found in one sample sequenced in a study of vaccination and CD4 T cells after COVID-19. The sample's treatment: approximately nine-day PBMC culture with coronavirus spike peptide pools or control peptides (ViraFEST assay). Oncomine TCR Beta short-read sequencing was applied to DNA from cultured CD4+ T cells. TCRdb passed the PCR reads through MiXCR, listing each CDR3 protein once. The sample has roughly 16,000 distinct CDR3 sequences; approximately 26% are singletons. No antigens are known for them. What was sequenced was cultured CD4+ T cells from blood. Receptors originate from a human donor with COVID-19.

The chain carries TRBV29-1 and TRBJ2-5; D not certain. Between the trimmed V and J ends, which lost 8 bases and 2 bases, there was a span of 12 bases. Germline CDR1 is SQVTM and CDR2 is ANQGSEA. This CDR3 spans 12 amino acids. CDR3 sequence: CSLKGGQETQYF. Written as DNA, the CDR3 is TGCAGCCTGAAGGGTGGGCAAGAGACCCAGTACTTC. The full variable domain, its missing parts supplied by reference TRBV29-1 and TRBJ2-5, is SAVISQKPSRDICQRGTSLTIQCQVDSQVTMMFWYRQQPGQSLTLIATANQGSEATYESGFVIDKFPISRPNLTFSTLTVSNMSPEDSSIYLCSLKGGQETQYFGPGTRLLVL.

V and J are TRBV20-1 and TRBJ2-2, with 8 bases that match TRBD2. In germline, CDR1 is DFQATT, CDR2 SNEGSKA (reference sequence). With 1 base clipped from V and 2 bases from J, the junction kept 9 bases outside the gene matches. The CDR3 spans 17 residues. DNA of the CDR3: TGCAGTGCTAGAGGATACGGCGGGGGGCTTAACACCGGGGAGCTGTTTTTT. Protein: CSARGYGGGLNTGELFF.

This clonotype showed up just a few times. This chain joins TRBV10-2 and TRBJ1-6; 7 positions agree with TRBD1. The CDR3 covers 16 residues. The germline V gene has CDR1 WSHSY and CDR2 SAAADI. The ends lost 2 bases at V and 7 bases at J; junction bases unmatched: 8. This CDR3 reads CASSERTGSSNSPLHF. In nucleotides, the CDR3 is TGCGCCAGCAGTGAGAGGACAGGCTCTAGCAATTCACCCCTCCACTTT.

This clonotype was detected only a few times. V gene TRBV7-2 combines with J gene TRBJ1-4, with 9 positions matching TRBD1. The V gene end was trimmed by 1 base and the J gene end by 4 bases; junction bases not matched to a gene: 7. The CDR3 extends over 17 amino acids. CDR1 and CDR2 from the germline V gene are SGHTA and FQGNSA. CDR3 nucleotides: TGTGCCAGCAGCTTAGGGGACAGGGCTCTCGGTAATGAAAAACTGTTTTTT. The encoded protein is CASSLGDRALGNEKLFF.

The table lists this clonotype with a few counts. CDR3 sequence (DNA): TGTGCCAGTAGTATAGACTCGCCACGGCGGGGGCAGCCCCAGCATTTT. This sequence encodes CASSIDSPRRGQPQHF. The chain couples TRBV19 to TRBJ1-5; D may be TRBD1 (5 bases). V was cut by 0 bases and J by 7 bases, with 16 bases left in between. This CDR3 contains 16 residues. Per germline, CDR1 LNHDA and CDR2 SQIVND (reference sequence).

This chain links TRBV30 with TRBJ2-6, with D unclear. The CDR3 length is 15 residues. CDR1 GTSNPN and CDR2 SVGIG come from the germline V gene (reference sequence). V lost 0 bases and J 0 bases, leaving 6 bases between the germline ends. This CDR3 is CAWSVDGSGANVLTF. In DNA, the CDR3 is TGTGCCTGGAGTGTCGATGGCTCTGGGGCCAACGTCCTGACTTTC. The full variable domain, in which reference TRBV30 and TRBJ2-6 provide the parts outside the CDR3, is SQTIHQWPATLVQPVGSPLSLECTVEGTSNPNLYWYRQAAGRGLQLLFYSVGIGQISSEVPQNLSASRPQDRQFILSSKKLLLSDSGFYLCAWSVDGSGANVLTFGAGSRLTVL.

This clonotype was counted between two and nine times. CDR3: CASRNSGGASEQFF. The CDR3 DNA is TGTGCCAGCAGAAATAGCGGGGGGGCCTCTGAGCAGTTCTTC. The J gene is TRBJ2-1, the V gene TRBV12-3 or TRBV12-4; 11 nucleotides match TRBD2. Trimming took 6 bases from V and 9 from J; bases not matched to a gene: 7. CDR3 length: 14 amino acids.

There are a few counts of this clonotype. This chain uses TRBV7-6 with TRBJ2-1, with TRBD2 identical over 14 bases. From germline, CDR1 is SGHVS and CDR2 FNYEAQ. This CDR3 comprises 15 residues. J gave up 10 bases and V 5 bases, and 7 bases lay outside the gene matches. DNA of the CDR3: TGTGCCAGCAGCCCGACTAGCGGGGGGGCTTTAGAGCAGTTCTTC. Translation gives CASSPTSGGALEQFF.

The V gene is TRBV24-1, the J gene TRBJ2-2; 11 nucleotides match TRBD1. Germline CDR1 reads KGHDR; CDR2 reads SFDVKD. The V segment lost 10 bases and the J segment 5 bases; nucleotides outside the gene matches: 11. The CDR3 is 16 residues long. CDR3 bases: TGTGCCACGTCCGGGACAGGGGGTAGTTTAACCGGGGAGCTGTTTTTT. This translates into CATSGTGGSLTGELFF.

The chain recombines TRBV7-2 with TRBJ1-6; possibly TRBD1 for D (5 bases). The CDR3 consists of 13 residues. The V and J ends lost 2 bases and 18 bases respectively, with 17 bases between them. CDR1 is SGHTA and CDR2 is FQGNSA in the germline V gene. The CDR3 sequence: CASSLSFVGDRHF. As DNA, the CDR3 is TGTGCCAGCAGCTTATCCTTTGTGGGGGACCGCCACTTT.

There are a few counts of this clonotype. This chain connects TRBV7-9 to TRBJ1-1; weak D call: TRBD1 (5 bases). Trimming removed 4 bases from V and 6 bases from J, with 9 bases in between. Germline CDR1 is SEHNR and CDR2 is FQNEAQ (reference sequence). CDR3 size: 12 residues. CDR3 sequence reads: CASSWDGAEAFF. CDR3 DNA sequence: TGTGCCAGCAGCTGGGACGGCGCTGAAGCTTTCTTT.

This clonotype has only a few counts. The rearrangement joins TRBV12-3 or TRBV12-4 to TRBJ1-2; TRBD1 matches 11 bases. Trimming cost V 6 bases and J 2 bases; bases outside gene matches: 5. The CDR3 consists of 15 residues. This CDR3 reads CASRQGTGGNYGYTF. The CDR3 nucleotides are TGTGCCAGCAGGCAGGGGACAGGGGGGAACTATGGCTACACCTTC.

This clonotype was seen a few times. V usage is TRBV18 and J usage is TRBJ2-5; D is possibly TRBD1 (5 bases). The CDR3 is 13 residues long. V gave up 5 bases and J gave up 5 bases, with 12 bases separating them. CDR1 is KGHSH, CDR2 LQKENI, per germline. The CDR3 nucleotides are TGTGCCAGCTCAGACAGATTTAGGGAGACCCAGTACTTC. The encoded protein is CASSDRFRETQYF. Together with reference TRBV18 and TRBJ2-5, the CDR3 gives the full variable domain: NAGVMQNPRHLVRRRGQEARLRCSPMKGHSHVYWYRQLPEEGLKFMVYLQKENIIDESGMPKERFSAEFPKEGPSILRIQQVVRGDSAAYFCASSDRFRETQYFGPGTRLLVL.

J is TRBJ1-1 and V is TRBV12-3 or TRBV12-4; D gene uncertain. The ends were cut back, 6 bases at V and 0 bases at J, with 11 bases in the middle. This CDR3 is 14 amino acids long. The CDR3 here is CASSSTGLNTEAFF. The CDR3 nucleotides read TGTGCCAGCAGCTCGACTGGCCTGAACACTGAAGCTTTCTTT.

The CDR3 nucleotides read TGTGCCAGCAGTTTAGCCGGGGCCGAAGAGACCCAGTACTTC. Protein product: CASSLAGAEETQYF. V usage is TRBV12-3 or TRBV12-4 and J usage is TRBJ2-5; D is possibly TRBD1 or TRBD2 (5 bases each). V dropped 0 bases and J dropped 3 bases, with 8 bases sitting between them. The CDR3 consists of 14 residues.

This rearrangement joins TRBV7-9 to TRBJ1-1; D uncertain. V was clipped by 2 bases and J by 8 bases, with 6 bases between them. The CDR3 totals 11 residues. From germline, CDR1 is SEHNR and CDR2 FQNEAQ (reference sequence). The DNA of the CDR3 is TGTGCCAGCAGCTTAAGGACCGAAGCTTTCTTT. The encoded protein is CASSLRTEAFF.

The chain joins TRBV14 to TRBJ2-5; TRBD1 might be the D (5 bases). Germline V lookup: CDR1 SGHDN, CDR2 FVKESK. The V end lost 0 bases, the J end lost 7 bases, and 12 bases lay between the germline ends. The CDR3 is 14 amino acids. The CDR3 DNA follows: TGTGCCAGCAGCCAAGAACAGGTCGGCGGGACCCAGTACTTC. It encodes CASSQEQVGGTQYF.

This clonotype showed up just a few times. The V gene is TRBV7-2, the J gene TRBJ1-6, with TRBD1 matching 8 bases. V lost 5 bases to trimming and J lost 9 bases; unmatched junction nucleotides: 6. Germline CDR1 and CDR2: SGHTA and FQGNSA. This CDR3 spans 14 amino acids. The CDR3 DNA reads TGTGCCAGCAGCGCTAGACAGGGGAGTTCACCCCTCCACTTT. This gives the protein CASSARQGSSPLHF.

This clonotype was observed a handful of times. V gene TRBV20-1 combines with J gene TRBJ1-1; possibly TRBD1 for D (5 bases). This CDR3 region has 15 residues. Germline lookup yields CDR1 DFQATT and CDR2 SNEGSKA (reference sequence). V lost 0 bases and J lost 3, with 14 bases in between. DNA for the CDR3: TGCAGTGCTAGAGATCTGGGGCGGGGGGACACTGAAGCTTTCTTT. It yields the protein CSARDLGRGDTEAFF.

The chain has TRBV7-2 and TRBJ1-5, with D tentatively TRBD1 (5 bases). The germline V gene encodes CDR1 SGHTA and CDR2 FQGNSA. The CDR3 totals 15 residues. Trimming cost V 7 bases and J 5 bases, with 18 bases left between them. CDR3 amino acids: CASTSGPDTDQPQHF. The CDR3 nucleotides are TGTGCCAGCACCTCCGGACCGGACACCGATCAGCCCCAGCATTTT. Supplemented by reference TRBV7-2 and TRBJ1-5, the full variable domain reads GAGVSQSPSNKVTEKGKDVELRCDPISGHTALYWYRQSLGQGLEFLIYFQGNSAPDKSGLPSDRFSAERTGGSVSTLTIQRTQQEDSAVYLCASTSGPDTDQPQHFGDGTRLSIL.

The J gene is TRBJ2-3, the V gene TRBV29-1; 12 bases are a match to TRBD2. CDR1 SQVTM and CDR2 ANQGSEA come from the germline V gene. V was clipped by 7 bases and J by 0 bases; unmatched bases: 8. The CDR3 has 16 residues. CDR3 sequence reads: CSAAGTSGGSTDTQYF. In DNA, the CDR3 is TGCAGCGCCGCCGGTACTAGCGGGGGGAGCACAGATACGCAGTATTTT.

The J gene is TRBJ2-5, the V gene TRBV7-6; 12 bases fit TRBD2. CDR3 length: 16 amino acids. Per the germline V gene, CDR1 is SGHVS and CDR2 is FNYEAQ. Germline trimming cut 5 bases from V and 1 base from J; bases unmatched to any gene: 5. In DNA, the CDR3 is TGTGCCAGCAGCATGACTAGCGGGGGAGTCCAAGAGACCCAGTACTTC. Amino acid sequence: CASSMTSGGVQETQYF. The full variable domain, completed using reference TRBV7-6 and TRBJ2-5, is GAGVSQSPRYKVTKRGQDVALRCDPISGHVSLYWYRQALGQGPEFLTYFNYEAQQDKSGLPNDRFSAERPEGSISTLTIQRTEQRDSAMYRCASSMTSGGVQETQYFGPGTRLLVL.

This clonotype was observed a few times. The rearrangement joins TRBV20-1 to TRBJ1-5, with D possibly being TRBD1 (5 bases). The germline gives CDR1 DFQATT, CDR2 SNEGSKA (reference sequence). The CDR3 has 14 residues. Trimming removed 5 bases from V and 4 bases from J, with 15 bases in between. For the CDR3, the DNA is TGCAGTGCTTGGGACGGACGAGATAATCAGCCCCAGCATTTT. Amino acid sequence: CSAWDGRDNQPQHF.

By proportion, this clonotype is medium-sized. This chain joins TRBV20-1 and TRBJ1-2, with 7 bases identical to TRBD1. The CDR3 totals 13 residues. Trimming at V came to 5 bases and at J to 7 bases, leaving 10 bases not matched to a gene. CDR1 is DFQATT, CDR2 SNEGSKA, per germline (reference sequence). CDR3 in amino acids: CSARQGVVGGYTF. CDR3 nucleotides: TGCAGTGCTCGACAGGGTGTTGTGGGTGGCTACACCTTC.

This clonotype was recorded a few times. V usage is TRBV20-1 and J usage is TRBJ1-4; 8 nucleotides agree with TRBD1. CDR1 is DFQATT and CDR2 is SNEGSKA in the germline V gene (reference sequence). J was trimmed by 6 bases and V by 3 bases; bases with no gene match: 3. This CDR3 has 13 residues. CDR3 residues: CSARTGADEKLFF. The DNA for the CDR3 is TGCAGTGCTAGGACAGGGGCGGATGAAAAACTGTTTTTT.

This clonotype was picked up a small number of times. The V gene is TRBV15, the J gene TRBJ1-5; D gene unclear. CDR1 and CDR2 from the germline V gene are LNHNV and YYDKDF (reference sequence). The V end was cut by 3 bases, the J end by 0 bases, with 12 bases between. This CDR3 is built from 16 residues. CDR3 sequence: CATSRVGLGSNQPQHF. The CDR3, as DNA: TGTGCCACCAGCAGGGTGGGTTTGGGTAGCAATCAGCCCCAGCATTTT.

This clonotype was observed a few times. This chain uses TRBV20-1 with TRBJ2-3; perhaps D is TRBD1 or TRBD2 (6 bases each). This CDR3 has 14 residues. V lost 5 bases and J lost 5, with 17 bases in between. Germline-derived CDR1 and CDR2 are DFQATT and SNEGSKA (reference sequence). The CDR3 region has the DNA TGCAGTGCTCCCGGGGGCACAAGAGGAGATACGCAGTATTTT. This codes for CSAPGGTRGDTQYF.

The chain has TRBV4-2 and TRBJ2-5; D unresolved. Trimming shortened V by 3 bases and J by 0 bases, and 5 bases separated the two germline ends. CDR3 size: 13 residues. CDR1 is LGHNA and CDR2 is YNFKEQ in the germline V gene. CDR3 loop: CASSQGNQETQYF. The CDR3 DNA reads as TGTGCCAGCAGCCAGGGAAACCAAGAGACCCAGTACTTC.

The sample holds a few counts of this clonotype. The chain uses TRBV7-8 and TRBJ1-2; D is unresolved. With 5 bases removed from V and 7 bases from J, the gap between germline ends came to 20 bases. The CDR3 totals 15 residues. CDR1 is SGHVS, CDR2 FQNEAQ, per germline. CDR3 sequence: CASSLDDYRAGGYTF. The CDR3 nucleotides are TGTGCCAGCAGCCTAGACGATTATAGGGCTGGTGGCTACACCTTC.

This clonotype turned up a few times. This chain uses TRBV5-1 with TRBJ2-7; D gene unclear. Trimming left V 5 bases short and J 6 bases short, with 12 bases between. The length of the CDR3 is 12 residues. From germline, CDR1 is SGHRS and CDR2 YFSETQ. The CDR3 DNA is TGCGCCAGCAGGGACGGTTTAGGCGAGCAGTACTTC. Translating gives CASRDGLGEQYF.